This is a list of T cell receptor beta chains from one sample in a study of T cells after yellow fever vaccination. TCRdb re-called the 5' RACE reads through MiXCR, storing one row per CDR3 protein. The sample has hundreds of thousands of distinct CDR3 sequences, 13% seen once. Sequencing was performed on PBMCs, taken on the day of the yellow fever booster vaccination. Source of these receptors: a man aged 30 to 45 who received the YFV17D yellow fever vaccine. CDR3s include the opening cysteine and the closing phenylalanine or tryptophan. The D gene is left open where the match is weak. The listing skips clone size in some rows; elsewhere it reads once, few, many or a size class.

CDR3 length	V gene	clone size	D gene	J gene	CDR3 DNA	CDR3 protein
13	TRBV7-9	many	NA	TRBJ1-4	TGTGCCAGCACCCTGGAGGCCACCGGCAGACTGTTTTTT	CASTLEATGRLFF
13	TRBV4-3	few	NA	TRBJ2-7	TGCGCCAGCAGCCAAATCGGGACGTCCAAGCAGTACTTC	CASSQIGTSKQYF
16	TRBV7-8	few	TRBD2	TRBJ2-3	TGTGCCAGCAGCCTCCGACTAGCGGGAGAAATCGGTACGCAGTATTTT	CASSLRLAGEIGTQYF
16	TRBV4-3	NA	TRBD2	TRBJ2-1	TGCGCCAGCAGCCAGAATCTAGCGGGAGTGACGGGTGAGCAGTTCTTC	CASSQNLAGVTGEQFF
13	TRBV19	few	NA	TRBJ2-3	TGTGCCAGTAGTATCGGAGGGATGGATACGCAGTATTTT	CASSIGGMDTQYF
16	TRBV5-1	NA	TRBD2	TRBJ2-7	TGCGCCAGCAGCTTGGGTCTAGCGGGAGAGGAGGGCGAGCAGTACTTC	CASSLGLAGEEGEQYF
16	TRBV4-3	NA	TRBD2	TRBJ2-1	TGCGCCAGCAGCCAAGACCCAGCGGGAGTGTTGAGTGAGCAGTTCTTC	CASSQDPAGVLSEQFF
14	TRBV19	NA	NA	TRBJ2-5	TGTGCCAGTAGTATTGGGCCTAGCCAAGAGACCCAGTACTTC	CASSIGPSQETQYF
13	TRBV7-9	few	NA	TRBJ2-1	TGTGCCAGCATGCGGAGCTCCTACAATGAGCAGTTCTTC	CASMRSSYNEQFF
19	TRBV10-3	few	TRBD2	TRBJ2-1	TGTGCCATCAGTGAGCCTACCGGGTTAGGAGCGGGAGGATCCAATGAGCAGTTCTTC	CAISEPTGLGAGGSNEQFF
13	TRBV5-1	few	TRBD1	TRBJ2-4	TGCGCCAGCAGCCAGACAGGGAGAAACATTCAGTACTTC	CASSQTGRNIQYF
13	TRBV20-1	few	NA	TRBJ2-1	TGCAGTGCTGGGGGGCTAGTCTACAATGAGCAGTTCTTC	CSAGGLVYNEQFF
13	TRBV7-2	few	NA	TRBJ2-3	TGTGCCAGCATGGTCCGGAGGATAGATACGCAGTATTTT	CASMVRRIDTQYF
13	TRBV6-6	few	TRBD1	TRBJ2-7	TGTGCCAGCAGTCGGACAGGGTCCCACGAGCAGTACTTC	CASSRTGSHEQYF
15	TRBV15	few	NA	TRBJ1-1	TGTGCCACCAGCAGAGGCCCCACAGAGAACACTGAAGCTTTCTTT	CATSRGPTENTEAFF
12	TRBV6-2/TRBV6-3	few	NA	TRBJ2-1	TGTGCCAGCAGACTTATAGGCTATGAGCAGTTCTTC	CASRLIGYEQFF
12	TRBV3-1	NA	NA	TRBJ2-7	TGTGCCAGCAGCCCTGGGACACCTGAGCAGTACTTC	CASSPGTPEQYF
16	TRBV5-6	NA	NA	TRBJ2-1	TGTGCCAGCAGCTTGGCTGGGTACCTCAGGGACGATGAGCAGTTCTTC	CASSLAGYLRDDEQFF
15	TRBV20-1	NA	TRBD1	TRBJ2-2	TGCAGTGCCTCCCCCGGACAGGGCTTCACCGGGGAGCTGTTTTTT	CSASPGQGFTGELFF
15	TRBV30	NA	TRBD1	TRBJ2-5	TGTGCCTGGAGAAGAGGGACAGGGTCTTTGGAGACCCAGTACTTC	CAWRRGTGSLETQYF
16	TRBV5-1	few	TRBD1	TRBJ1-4	TGCGCCAGCAGCTTCGGACCGGGACAGCCGCAAACCCAACTGTTTTTT	CASSFGPGQPQTQLFF
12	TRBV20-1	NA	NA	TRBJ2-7	TGCAGTGCTAGAGCAAGTACCTACGAGCAGTACTTC	CSARASTYEQYF
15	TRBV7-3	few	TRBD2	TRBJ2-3	TGTGCCAGCAGTGGACTAGCGGGAGGCACAGATACGCAGTATTTT	CASSGLAGGTDTQYF
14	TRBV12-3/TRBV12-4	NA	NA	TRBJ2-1	TGTGCCAGCAGCCCCCCAGGGGTCGGCAATGAGCAGTTCTTC	CASSPPGVGNEQFF
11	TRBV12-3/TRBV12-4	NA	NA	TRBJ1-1	TGTGCCAGCAGCTTAGCCGGGGAGGCTTTCTTT	CASSLAGEAFF
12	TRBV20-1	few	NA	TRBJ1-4	TGCAGTGCCGCTCGGACCGGGGAAAAACTGTTTTTT	CSAARTGEKLFF
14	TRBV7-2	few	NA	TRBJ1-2	TGTGCCAGCAGCTTAGAACGGCGCAACGGGGGCTACACCTTC	CASSLERRNGGYTF
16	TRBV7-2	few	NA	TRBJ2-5	TGTGCCAGCACCACAAGGGGGAGCGGTGGCCAAGAGACCCAGTACTTC	CASTTRGSGGQETQYF
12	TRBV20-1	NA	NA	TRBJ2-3	TGCAGTGCCGCCGATAGCACAGATACGCAGTATTTT	CSAADSTDTQYF
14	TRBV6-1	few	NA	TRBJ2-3	TGTGCCGCCAGCCCTGGACGGAGCACAGATACGCAGTATTTT	CAASPGRSTDTQYF
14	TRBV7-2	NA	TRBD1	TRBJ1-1	TGTGCCAGCAGCTTAGGCGGGACAGACTTAGGAGCTTTCTTT	CASSLGGTDLGAFF
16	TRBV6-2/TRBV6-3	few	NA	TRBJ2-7	TGTGCCAGCAGTTACGTCCCCGGGCTAGTATCGACGGAGCAGTACTTC	CASSYVPGLVSTEQYF
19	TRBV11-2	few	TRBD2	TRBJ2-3	TGTGCCAGCAGCTTCAGGACTAGCGGGAGGAGACTACGCACAGATACGCAGTATTTT	CASSFRTSGRRLRTDTQYF
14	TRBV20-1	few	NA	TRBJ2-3	TGCAGTGCTAGAGATTCTCGATCAGGAGATACGCAGTATTTT	CSARDSRSGDTQYF
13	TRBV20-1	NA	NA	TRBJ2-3	TGCAGTGCTAGGGACAGCCACACAGATACGCAGTATTTT	CSARDSHTDTQYF
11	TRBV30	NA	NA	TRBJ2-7	TGTGCCTGGAGTCCAACGTTGGAGCCAATTTTC	CAWSPTLEPIF
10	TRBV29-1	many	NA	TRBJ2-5	TGCAGCGTTGTAAGAGAGACCCAGTACTTC	CSVVRETQYF
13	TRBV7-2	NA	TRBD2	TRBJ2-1	TGTGCCAGCAGCCCCCAGCGGGAAGATGAGCAGTTCTTC	CASSPQREDEQFF
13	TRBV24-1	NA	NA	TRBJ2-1	TGTGCCACCAGTGATTCAGGGTCCAATGAGCAGTTCTTC	CATSDSGSNEQFF
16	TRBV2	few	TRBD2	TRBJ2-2	TGTGCCAGCAGTGACGGAGCGGGAGAAGGGACCGGGGAGCTGTTTTTT	CASSDGAGEGTGELFF
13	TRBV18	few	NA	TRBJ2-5	TGTGCCAGCTCACCAGGGGGCAAAGAGACCCAGTACTTC	CASSPGGKETQYF
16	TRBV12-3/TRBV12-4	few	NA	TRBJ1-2	TGTGCCAGCAGTTTAGGAGGGACGGTGCGGAGAGGTGGCTACACCTTC	CASSLGGTVRRGGYTF
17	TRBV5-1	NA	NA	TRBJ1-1	TGCGCCAGCAGCTTAATAAGGGCAGGGGTGTTCAACACTGAAGCTTTCTTT	CASSLIRAGVFNTEAFF
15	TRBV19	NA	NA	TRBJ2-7	TGTGCCAGTGCACCCAGGGGCGCCGGCTCCTACGAGCAGTACTTC	CASAPRGAGSYEQYF
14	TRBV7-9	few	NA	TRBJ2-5	TGTGCCAGCAGCTTTGGACAGTGGGAAGAGACCCAGTACTTC	CASSFGQWEETQYF